Listed below are T cell receptor beta chains from one sample, sequenced in a study of neoadjuvant nivolumab and ipilimumab in lung cancer. Measured with immunoSEQ multiplex PCR; TCRdb has only the in-frame clones, and not every one. In the table there are some 18,000 clones, over 70% of which are singletons. The sample here was peripheral blood, taken before neoadjuvant nivolumab, alone or with ipilimumab. The receptors were sampled from an adult with non-small cell lung cancer. Each CDR3 is given with its conserved first and last residue. D genes are given only for firm matches. Clone sizes are given selectively: once, few, many, or a class where the clone is expanded.

len: 13; d_gene: TRBD1; abundance: -; j_gene: TRBJ1-4; v_gene: TRBV7-2; CDR3nt: TGTGCCAGCAGCTCAGGACAGGTCGGAAAACTGTTTTTT; CDR3aa: CASSSGQVGKLFF
len: 16; d_gene: TRBD2; abundance: -; j_gene: TRBJ2-1; v_gene: TRBV30; CDR3nt: TGTGCCTGGAGTGTGCCCACTAGCGGGTATTACAATGAGCAGTTCTTC; CDR3aa: CAWSVPTSGYYNEQFF
len: 16; d_gene: TRBD2; abundance: -; j_gene: TRBJ2-5; v_gene: TRBV5-1; CDR3nt: TGCGCCAGCAGCTTGGGGGCGGGAGTCGGCAGAGAGACCCAGTACTTC; CDR3aa: CASSLGAGVGRETQYF
len: 14; d_gene: -; abundance: -; j_gene: TRBJ1-1; v_gene: TRBV7-9; CDR3nt: TGTGCCAGCATCCGGAGGGGGGCCAACACTGAAGCTTTCTTT; CDR3aa: CASIRRGANTEAFF
len: 16; d_gene: -; abundance: -; j_gene: TRBJ2-7; v_gene: TRBV7-8; CDR3nt: TGTGCCAGCAGCCCCCGGACGGGTGGGGGATCCTACGAGCAGTACTTC; CDR3aa: CASSPRTGGGSYEQYF
len: 13; d_gene: -; abundance: -; j_gene: TRBJ2-3; v_gene: TRBV15; CDR3nt: TGTGCCACCGGGACGGGCATGGGGGATACGCAGTATTTT; CDR3aa: CATGTGMGDTQYF
len: 12; d_gene: -; abundance: once; j_gene: TRBJ2-1; v_gene: TRBV30; CDR3nt: TGTGCCTGGAGTGACCCGGGAGTTGAGCAGTTCTTC; CDR3aa: CAWSDPGVEQFF
len: 14; d_gene: -; abundance: -; j_gene: TRBJ1-4; v_gene: TRBV30; CDR3nt: TGTGCCGGGGGCTGGGTTGGCCCAAGAGAAAAACTGTTTTTT; CDR3aa: CAGGWVGPREKLFF
len: 12; d_gene: TRBD1; abundance: -; j_gene: TRBJ2-5; v_gene: TRBV10-3; CDR3nt: TGTGCCAGCACGGGACAGGGAGAGACCCAGTACTTC; CDR3aa: CASTGQGETQYF
len: 14; d_gene: TRBD2; abundance: -; j_gene: TRBJ2-1; v_gene: TRBV30; CDR3nt: TGTGCCTGGAGGCCTAGCGGGAGACCCAATGAGCAGTTCTTC; CDR3aa: CAWRPSGRPNEQFF
len: 14; d_gene: -; abundance: -; j_gene: TRBJ2-2; v_gene: TRBV12-5; CDR3nt: TGTGCTAGTGGTTCGGATTCGGACACCGGGGAGCTGTTTTTT; CDR3aa: CASGSDSDTGELFF
len: 14; d_gene: -; abundance: -; j_gene: TRBJ2-7; v_gene: TRBV4-2; CDR3nt: TGTGCCAGCAGCCAAGTTCACGACGAGGACGAGCAGTACTTC; CDR3aa: CASSQVHDEDEQYF
len: 13; d_gene: -; abundance: -; j_gene: TRBJ2-7; v_gene: TRBV30; CDR3nt: TGTGCCTGGAGTCCCGGACATCAGTACGAGCAGTACTTC; CDR3aa: CAWSPGHQYEQYF
len: 18; d_gene: TRBD2; abundance: -; j_gene: TRBJ2-7; v_gene: TRBV11-2; CDR3nt: TGTGCCAGCAGCCTAAGGACTAGCGGGATTAGGACCTCCTACGAGCAGTACTTC; CDR3aa: CASSLRTSGIRTSYEQYF
len: 13; d_gene: -; abundance: -; j_gene: TRBJ2-5; v_gene: TRBV18; CDR3nt: TGTGCCAGCTCACCCATAGGGAGGGAGACCCAGTACTTC; CDR3aa: CASSPIGRETQYF